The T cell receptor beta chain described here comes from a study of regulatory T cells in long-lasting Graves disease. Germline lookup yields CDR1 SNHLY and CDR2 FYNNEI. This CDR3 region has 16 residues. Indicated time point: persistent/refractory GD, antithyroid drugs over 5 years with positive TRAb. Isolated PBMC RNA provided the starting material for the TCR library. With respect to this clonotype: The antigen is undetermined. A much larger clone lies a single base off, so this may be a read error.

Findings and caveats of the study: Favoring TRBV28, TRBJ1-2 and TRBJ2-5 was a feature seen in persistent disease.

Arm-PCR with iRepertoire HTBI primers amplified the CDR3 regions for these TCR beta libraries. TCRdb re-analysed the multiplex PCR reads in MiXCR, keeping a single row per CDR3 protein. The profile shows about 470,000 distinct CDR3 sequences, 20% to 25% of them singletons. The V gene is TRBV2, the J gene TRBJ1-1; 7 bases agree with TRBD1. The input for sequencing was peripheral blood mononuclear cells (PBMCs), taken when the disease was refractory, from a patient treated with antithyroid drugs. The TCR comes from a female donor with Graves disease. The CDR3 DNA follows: TGTGCCAGCAGTGAACTCGGACAGGCCTGGAACACTGAAGCTTCCTTT. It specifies CASSELGQAWNTEASF. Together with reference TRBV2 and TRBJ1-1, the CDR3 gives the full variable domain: EPEVTQTPSHQVTQMGQEVILRCVPISNHLYFYWYRQILGQKVEFLVSFYNNEISEKSEIFDDQFSVERPDGSNFTLKIRSTKLEDSAMYFCASSELGQAWNTEASFGQGTRLTVV.